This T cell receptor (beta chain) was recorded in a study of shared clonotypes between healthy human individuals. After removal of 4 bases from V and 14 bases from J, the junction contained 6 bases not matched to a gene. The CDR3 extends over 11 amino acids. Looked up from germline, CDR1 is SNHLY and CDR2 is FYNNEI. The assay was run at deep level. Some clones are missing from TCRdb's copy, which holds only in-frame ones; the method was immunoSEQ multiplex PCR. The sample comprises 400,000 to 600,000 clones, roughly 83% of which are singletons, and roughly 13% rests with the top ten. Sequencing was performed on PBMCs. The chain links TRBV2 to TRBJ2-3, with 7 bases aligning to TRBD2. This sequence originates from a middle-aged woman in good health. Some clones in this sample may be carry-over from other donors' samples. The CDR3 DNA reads TGTGCCAGCAGTGCGTGGACTAGTTGGTATTTT. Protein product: CASSAWTSWYF.